These T cell receptor beta chains were read from a single sample in a study of T cells in Graves' hyperthyroidism and ophthalmopathy. TCRdb itself ran the multiplex PCR reads through MiXCR, one entry per CDR3 protein. The repertoire consists of about 640,000 distinct CDR3 sequences, with around 21% occurring once and the leading ten covering 30% to 40%. Specimen: blood. Source of these receptors: a man aged 25 to 45 with Graves' ophthalmopathy. Both conserved end residues are trimmed from each CDR3. The order of the fields is V gene, clone size, J gene, CDR3 protein. Only part of the rows carry a size: once, few, many, or a class if the clone is expanded.

V: TRBV6-5
size: few
J: TRBJ2-3
CDR3: ASSYISGRYSTDTQY

V: TRBV12-3/TRBV12-4
size: many
J: TRBJ1-1
CDR3: ASSLFRTEAF

V: TRBV29-1
size: few
J: TRBJ1-6
CDR3: SSLDGLSSYNSPLH

V: TRBV3-2
size: few
J: TRBJ2-7
CDR3: ASTLGTSGMCEQY

V: TRBV28
size: many
J: TRBJ2-7
CDR3: ASRQGFGIYEQY

V: TRBV7-2
size: few
J: TRBJ1-5
CDR3: ASSFGAALNQPQH

V: TRBV5-8
size: NA
J: TRBJ2-7
CDR3: ASSLDTIYEQY

V: TRBV5-1
size: few
J: TRBJ1-6
CDR3: ASSLASSSYNSPLH

V: TRBV12-3/TRBV12-4
size: many
J: TRBJ2-3
CDR3: ASSFHGGRGDTQY

V: TRBV11-2
size: many
J: TRBJ1-5
CDR3: ASSRTGSNQPQH

V: TRBV30
size: many
J: TRBJ2-3
CDR3: AWSKLAGNADTQY

V: TRBV5-1
size: NA
J: TRBJ2-1
CDR3: ASSPTGTGSRNEQF

V: TRBV25-1
size: once
J: TRBJ2-7
CDR3: ASSERGEDEQY

V: TRBV3-1
size: few
J: TRBJ2-7
CDR3: ASSQASGSLYEQY

V: TRBV6-1
size: NA
J: TRBJ2-1
CDR3: ASRISGEQF

V: TRBV30
size: NA
J: TRBJ2-7
CDR3: AWSVLGSGYEQY

V: TRBV11-3
size: many
J: TRBJ2-2
CDR3: ASSDRRGELF

V: TRBV6-6
size: few
J: TRBJ2-2
CDR3: ASSYSVSLNTGELF

V: TRBV7-7
size: NA
J: TRBJ2-5
CDR3: ASSLALVEETQY

V: TRBV15
size: few
J: TRBJ2-5
CDR3: ATSRARGRQETQY

V: TRBV20-1
size: NA
J: TRBJ2-4
CDR3: SASSLAKNIQY

V: TRBV2
size: many
J: TRBJ1-5
CDR3: ASRPDRVPNQPQH

V: TRBV9
size: NA
J: TRBJ2-5
CDR3: ASSVQGGETQY

V: TRBV6-1
size: few
J: TRBJ1-1
CDR3: AAHRVAEATEAF

V: TRBV5-8
size: few
J: TRBJ2-1
CDR3: ASSLTGRGNEQF

V: TRBV5-6
size: NA
J: TRBJ2-7
CDR3: ASSTRGPYEQY

V: TRBV27
size: NA
J: TRBJ2-3
CDR3: ASSSDRVEVDTQY

V: TRBV5-1
size: NA
J: TRBJ2-1
CDR3: ASSLGGLRNEQF

V: TRBV6-1
size: few
J: TRBJ2-7
CDR3: ASSPRPLQYEQY

V: TRBV2
size: NA
J: TRBJ1-1
CDR3: DSSEEMGTEAF

V: TRBV20-1
size: many
J: TRBJ1-1
CDR3: SERNSTNTEAF

V: TRBV5-1
size: many
J: TRBJ1-2
CDR3: ASSDRASGGYT

V: TRBV7-8
size: NA
J: TRBJ1-1
CDR3: ASSFGTVPSEAF

V: TRBV10-2
size: NA
J: TRBJ2-4
CDR3: ASSPGSVTFASKNIQY

V: TRBV14
size: once
J: TRBJ2-7
CDR3: ASSQSGGLAGMNFYEQY

V: TRBV12-5
size: many
J: TRBJ2-3
CDR3: ARSSGRDSDTQY

V: TRBV6-1
size: NA
J: TRBJ2-7
CDR3: ASSERPDYEQY

V: TRBV19
size: NA
J: TRBJ2-1
CDR3: ASSRTWTNGGTSQF

V: TRBV18
size: many
J: TRBJ1-1
CDR3: ASSRGGREAF

V: TRBV29-1
size: NA
J: TRBJ1-1
CDR3: SVESVAMNTEAF

V: TRBV28
size: many
J: TRBJ2-7
CDR3: ASSLSNYEQY

V: TRBV18
size: few
J: TRBJ2-7
CDR3: ASSHTDYEQY

V: TRBV11-2
size: many
J: TRBJ2-5
CDR3: ASSLGTSGYQETQY

V: TRBV12-3/TRBV12-4
size: NA
J: TRBJ2-1
CDR3: ASSSTREEDEQF

V: TRBV5-1
size: many
J: TRBJ2-7
CDR3: ASSLAGGTGTYEQY

V: TRBV9
size: many
J: TRBJ1-1
CDR3: ASSVGSGYKNTEAF

V: TRBV7-3
size: NA
J: TRBJ2-1
CDR3: ASSLTPGTVNEQF

V: TRBV2
size: many
J: TRBJ2-7
CDR3: ASRGGQDYEQY

V: TRBV6-2/TRBV6-3
size: NA
J: TRBJ1-6
CDR3: ASSYRIGRNSPLH

V: TRBV11-2
size: many
J: TRBJ2-5
CDR3: ASSLERGSQETQY

V: TRBV30
size: NA
J: TRBJ1-4
CDR3: AWSGGTNEKLF

V: TRBV30
size: NA
J: TRBJ2-1
CDR3: AWSSDRTSGSNNEQF

V: TRBV20-1
size: NA
J: TRBJ2-3
CDR3: SAQGLAGSGSTDTQY

V: TRBV20-1
size: NA
J: TRBJ2-7
CDR3: SAYRVSSYEQY

V: TRBV28
size: NA
J: TRBJ1-5
CDR3: ASSFGGTGVQPQH

V: TRBV12-3/TRBV12-4
size: many
J: TRBJ1-5
CDR3: ASSLIGVAQPQH

V: TRBV6-1
size: many
J: TRBJ2-7
CDR3: ASSESGGSKAYEQY

V: TRBV11-1
size: many
J: TRBJ2-7
CDR3: ASPQQGQHSYEQY

V: TRBV9
size: NA
J: TRBJ1-1
CDR3: ASSVAGYTEAF

V: TRBV12-3/TRBV12-4
size: NA
J: TRBJ2-1
CDR3: ASSLSGTSGNEQF